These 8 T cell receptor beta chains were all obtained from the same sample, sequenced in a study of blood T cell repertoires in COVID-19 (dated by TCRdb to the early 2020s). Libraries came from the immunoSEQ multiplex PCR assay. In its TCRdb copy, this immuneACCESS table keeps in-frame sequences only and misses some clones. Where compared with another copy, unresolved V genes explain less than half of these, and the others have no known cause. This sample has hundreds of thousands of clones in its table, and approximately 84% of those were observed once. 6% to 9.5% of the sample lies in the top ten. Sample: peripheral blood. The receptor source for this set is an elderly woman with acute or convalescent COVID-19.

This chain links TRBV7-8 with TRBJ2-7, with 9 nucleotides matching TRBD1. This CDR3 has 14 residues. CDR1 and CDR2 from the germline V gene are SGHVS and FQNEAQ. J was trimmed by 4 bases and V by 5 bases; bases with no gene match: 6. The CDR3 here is CASSATGTGYEQYF. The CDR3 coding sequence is TGTGCCAGCAGCGCGACCGGGACAGGGTACGAGCAGTACTTC.

CDR3 sequence reads: CASSAGGEQYF. In DNA, the CDR3 is TGTGCCAGCAGCGCAGGGGGCGAGCAGTACTTC. The gene calls are TRBV9 and TRBJ2-7; 7 bases are a match to TRBD1. The CDR3 totals 11 residues. The ends lost 3 bases at V and 6 bases at J; junction bases unmatched: 0. Looked up from germline, CDR1 is SGDLS and CDR2 is YYNGEE.

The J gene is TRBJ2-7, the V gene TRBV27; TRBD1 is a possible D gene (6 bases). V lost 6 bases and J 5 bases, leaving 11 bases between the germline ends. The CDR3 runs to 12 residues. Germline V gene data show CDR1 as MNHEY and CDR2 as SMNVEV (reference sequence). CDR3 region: CASSGTRDEQYF. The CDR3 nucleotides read TGTGCCAGCAGCGGGACAAGGGACGAGCAGTACTTC.

The CDR3 sequence is CASSFRAGTAFF. In DNA, the CDR3 is TGTGCCAGCAGCTTCAGGGCGGGGACGGCTTTCTTT. V usage is TRBV7-9 and J usage is TRBJ1-1; tentatively, D is TRBD1 (5 bases). The CDR3 has 12 residues. The V gene lost 3 bases and the J gene lost 11 bases, with 13 bases spanning the gap. Germline assignment: CDR1 SEHNR and CDR2 FQNEAQ (reference sequence).

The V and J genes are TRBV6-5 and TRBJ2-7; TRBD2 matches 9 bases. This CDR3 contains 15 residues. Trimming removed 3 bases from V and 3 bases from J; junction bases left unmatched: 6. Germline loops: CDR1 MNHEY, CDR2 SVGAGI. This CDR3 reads CASSYKTSGDYEQYF. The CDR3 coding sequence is TGTGCCAGCAGTTATAAGACTAGCGGTGACTACGAGCAGTACTTC.

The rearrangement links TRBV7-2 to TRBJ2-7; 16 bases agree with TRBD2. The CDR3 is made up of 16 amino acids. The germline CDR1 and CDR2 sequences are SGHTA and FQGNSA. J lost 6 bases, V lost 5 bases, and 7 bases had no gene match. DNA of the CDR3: TGTGCCAGCAGCCCTCCGGGACTAGCGGGGGGGTCCGAGCAGTACTTC. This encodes CASSPPGLAGGSEQYF.

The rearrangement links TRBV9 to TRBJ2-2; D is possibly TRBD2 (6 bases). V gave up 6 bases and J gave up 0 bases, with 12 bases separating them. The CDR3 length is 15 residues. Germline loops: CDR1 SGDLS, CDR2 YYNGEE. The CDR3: CASTPSVANTGELFF. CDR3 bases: TGTGCCAGCACACCTAGCGTCGCGAACACCGGGGAGCTGTTTTTT.

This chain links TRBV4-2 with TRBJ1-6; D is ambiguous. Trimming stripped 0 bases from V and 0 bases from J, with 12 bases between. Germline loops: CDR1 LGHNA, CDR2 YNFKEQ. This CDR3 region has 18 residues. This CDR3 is CASSQDWAESSYNSPLHF. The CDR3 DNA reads TGTGCCAGCAGCCAAGATTGGGCAGAGAGCTCCTATAATTCACCCCTCCACTTT.